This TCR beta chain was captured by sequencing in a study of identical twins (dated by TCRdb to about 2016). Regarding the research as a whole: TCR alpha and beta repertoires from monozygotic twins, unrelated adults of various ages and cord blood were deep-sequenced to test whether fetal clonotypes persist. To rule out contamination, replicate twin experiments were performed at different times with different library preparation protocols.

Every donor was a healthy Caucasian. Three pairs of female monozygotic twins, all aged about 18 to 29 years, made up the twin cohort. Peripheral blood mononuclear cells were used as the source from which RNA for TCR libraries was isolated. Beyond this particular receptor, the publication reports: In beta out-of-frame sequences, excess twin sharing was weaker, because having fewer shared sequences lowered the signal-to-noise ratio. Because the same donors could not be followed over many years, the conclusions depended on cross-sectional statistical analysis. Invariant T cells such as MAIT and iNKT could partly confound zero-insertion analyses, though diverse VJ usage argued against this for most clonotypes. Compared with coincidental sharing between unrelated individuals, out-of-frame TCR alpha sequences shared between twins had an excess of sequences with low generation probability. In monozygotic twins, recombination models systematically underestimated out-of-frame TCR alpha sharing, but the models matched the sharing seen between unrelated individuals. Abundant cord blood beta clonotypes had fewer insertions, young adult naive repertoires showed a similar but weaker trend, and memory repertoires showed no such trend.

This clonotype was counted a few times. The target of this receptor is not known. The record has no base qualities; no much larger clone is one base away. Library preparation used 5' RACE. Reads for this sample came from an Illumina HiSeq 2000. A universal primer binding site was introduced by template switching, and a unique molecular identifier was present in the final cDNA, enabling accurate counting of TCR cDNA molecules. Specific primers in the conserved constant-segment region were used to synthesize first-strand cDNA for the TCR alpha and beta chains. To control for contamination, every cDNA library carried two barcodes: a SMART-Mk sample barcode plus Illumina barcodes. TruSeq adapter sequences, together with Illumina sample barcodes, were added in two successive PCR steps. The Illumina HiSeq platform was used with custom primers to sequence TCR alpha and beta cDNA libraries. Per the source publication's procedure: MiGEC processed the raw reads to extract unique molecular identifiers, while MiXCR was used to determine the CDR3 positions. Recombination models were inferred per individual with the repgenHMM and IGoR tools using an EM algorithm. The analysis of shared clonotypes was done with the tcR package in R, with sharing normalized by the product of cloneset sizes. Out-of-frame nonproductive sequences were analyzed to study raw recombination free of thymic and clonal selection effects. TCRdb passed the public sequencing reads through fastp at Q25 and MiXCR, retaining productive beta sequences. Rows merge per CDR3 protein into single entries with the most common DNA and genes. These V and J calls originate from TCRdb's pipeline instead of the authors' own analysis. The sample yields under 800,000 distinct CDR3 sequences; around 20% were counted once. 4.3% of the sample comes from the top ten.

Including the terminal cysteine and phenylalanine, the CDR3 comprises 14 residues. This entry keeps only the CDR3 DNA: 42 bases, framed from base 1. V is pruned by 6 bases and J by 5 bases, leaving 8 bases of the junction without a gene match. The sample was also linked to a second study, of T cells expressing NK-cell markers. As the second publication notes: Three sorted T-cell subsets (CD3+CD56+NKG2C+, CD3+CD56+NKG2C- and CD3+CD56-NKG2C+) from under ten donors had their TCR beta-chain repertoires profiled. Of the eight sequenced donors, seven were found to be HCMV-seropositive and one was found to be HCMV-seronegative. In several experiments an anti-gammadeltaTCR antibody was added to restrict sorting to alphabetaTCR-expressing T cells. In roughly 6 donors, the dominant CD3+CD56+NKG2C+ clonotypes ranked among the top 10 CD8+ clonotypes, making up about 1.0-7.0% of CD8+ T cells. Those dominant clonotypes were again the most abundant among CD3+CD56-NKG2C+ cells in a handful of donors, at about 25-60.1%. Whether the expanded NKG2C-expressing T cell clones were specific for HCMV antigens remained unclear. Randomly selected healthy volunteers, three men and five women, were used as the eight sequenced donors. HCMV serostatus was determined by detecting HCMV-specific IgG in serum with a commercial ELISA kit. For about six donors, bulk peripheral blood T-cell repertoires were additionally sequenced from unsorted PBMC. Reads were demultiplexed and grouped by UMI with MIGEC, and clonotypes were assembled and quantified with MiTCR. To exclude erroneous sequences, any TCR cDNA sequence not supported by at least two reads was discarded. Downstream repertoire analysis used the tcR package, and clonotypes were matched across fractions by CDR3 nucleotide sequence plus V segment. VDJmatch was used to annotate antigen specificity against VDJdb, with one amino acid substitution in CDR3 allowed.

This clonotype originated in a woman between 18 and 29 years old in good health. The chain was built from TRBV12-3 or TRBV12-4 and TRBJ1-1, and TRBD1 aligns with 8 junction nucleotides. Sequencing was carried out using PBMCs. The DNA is TGTGCCAGCAGACTGACAGGGGAGAATACTGAAGCTTTCTTT. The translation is CASRLTGENTEAFF.